Below, 10 T cell receptor beta chains from the same sample are listed, as sequenced in a study of monozygotic twins with inflammatory bowel disease. From the 5' RACE reads, TCRdb lists one entry per CDR3 protein and no DNA. This sample's table reports over 110,000 distinct CDR3 sequences. The source material was blood. The source is a human donor with ulcerative colitis or Crohn's disease, or a healthy co-twin of an affected twin (not recorded which).

J is TRBJ1-4 and V is TRBV6-1. The CDR3 contains 15 residues. Looked up from germline, CDR1 is MNHNS and CDR2 is SASEGT. The CDR3 loop is CASSALRGLREKLFF.

This chain joins TRBV19 and TRBJ2-6; TCRdb calls TRBD1, which cannot be checked without DNA. Per germline, CDR1 LNHDA and CDR2 SQIVND (reference sequence). This CDR3 comprises 17 residues. The CDR3: CASSIAGTGAGANVLTF.

This CDR3 reads CSASPLNYGYTF. The rearrangement links TRBV20-1 to TRBJ1-2; the D call from TCRdb, TRBD1, cannot be confirmed without DNA. CDR1 is DFQATT, CDR2 SNEGSKA, per germline (reference sequence). The CDR3 runs 12 residues.

The chain's CDR3 is CASSQDAPGHINTGELFF. V usage is TRBV4-3 and J usage is TRBJ2-2; the TCRdb call, TRBD1, lacks DNA for checking. The CDR3 contains 18 residues. Germline lookup yields CDR1 LGHNA and CDR2 YSLEER.

V is TRBV10-3 and J is TRBJ1-6; as DNA is missing, the TRBD1 call by TCRdb cannot be tested. The CDR3 is 13 amino acids. CDR1 is ENHRY, CDR2 SYGVKD, per germline. The CDR3 is CAIMPGDNSPLHF.

The chain links TRBV20-1 to TRBJ1-5; TCRdb returns TRBD1, unconfirmable since there is no DNA. Germline V CDR1 and CDR2: DFQATT, SNEGSKA (reference sequence). The CDR3 spans 15 residues. The CDR3 loop reads CSAIDRSGGGSPQHF.

The rearrangement uses TRBV5-6 and TRBJ1-1; TCRdb outputs TRBD1, but without DNA this stays unchecked. This CDR3 comprises 17 residues. The V gene's germline CDR1 is SGHDT and CDR2 YYEEEE. The CDR3 reads CASSLLRRGQGRTEAFF.

This rearrangement joins TRBV4-2 to TRBJ2-5; TCRdb's assignment of TRBD1 cannot be checked, as there is no DNA. Germline loops: CDR1 LGHNA, CDR2 YNFKEQ. The CDR3 has 15 amino acids. This chain's CDR3 is CASSPRDRVEETQYF.

The chain has TRBV27 and TRBJ1-1; TCRdb's D call, TRBD1, is unchecked because there is no DNA. CDR3 length: 16 amino acids. Germline values: CDR1 MNHEY, CDR2 SMNVEV (reference sequence). The CDR3 here is CASTPQWGYGNTEAFF.

The chain has TRBV6-2 or TRBV6-3 and TRBJ2-2. The V gene's germline CDR1 is MNHEY and CDR2 SVGEGT. CDR3 length: 14 amino acids. The CDR3 here is CASSFESGTGELFF.